This T cell receptor beta chain appears in the sequencing data of a study of blood T cell repertoires in COVID-19. About the study: Cohort 3 recovery required two negative PCRs, clearance, or symptom resolution. Sources were T cells, B-cell-depleted T cells, or PBMCs; the material itself was cDNA or gDNA.

The cohort comprised adults aged 18 to 89 years residing in around 25 US areas. Participant reports of clinical history set cohort assignment. CDR3 length: 15 residues. V trimming: 3 bases; J trimming: 5 bases; junction bases outside the gene matches: 8. In germline, CDR1 is LGHDT, CDR2 YNNKEL (reference sequence). Clones were sequenced by immunoSEQ multiplex PCR, and TCRdb holds only the in-frame ones, with some missing. This table holds some 330,000 clones, about 89% found once. The clonotype was recovered from a man aged 40-49 years in a cohort exposed to, infected with or recovered from COVID-19 (not recorded which). Source material: PBMCs or T cells enriched from blood (not recorded which). V and J are TRBV3-1 (or the pseudogene TRBV3-2) and TRBJ2-5; 8 bases are a match to TRBD1. This chain's CDR3 is CASSHEQGGGETQYF. DNA of the CDR3: TGTGCCAGCAGCCATGAACAGGGGGGAGGTGAGACCCAGTACTTC.